This TCR beta chain was recovered during a study of beta chain features in type 1 diabetes. Overall study findings and caveats: An over-representation of cells with high TCR expression could result from cDNA sequencing. Among all four CD4+ subsets, Type 1 diabetes patients had TCRB CDR3s that were moderately but significantly shorter.

Expressed TCRB transcripts got sequenced, as all isolated RNA was reverse transcribed. TCRdb's table, derived via immunoSEQ multiplex PCR, lists solely in-frame clones and lacks some. The data show roughly 150,000 clones, roughly 8% seen once. Worth noting for this clone: Its antigen is unidentified.

Unmatched junction bases numbered 3, after V lost 2 bases and J lost 6 bases. Germline V gene data show CDR1 as SQVTM and CDR2 as ANQGSEA. This CDR3 has 13 residues. The rearrangement links TRBV29-1 to TRBJ1-2; 10 bases align to TRBD1. The clonotype originates from a middle-aged woman with type 1 diabetes. Sample: central memory CD4+ T cells from blood. CDR3 bases: TGCAGCGTTGAAAGACAGGGGGCGCATGGCTACACCTTC. Encoded protein: CSVERQGAHGYTF. The variable domain in full, completed from reference TRBV29-1 and TRBJ1-2, reads SAVISQKPSRDICQRGTSLTIQCQVDSQVTMMFWYRQQPGQSLTLIATANQGSEATYESGFVIDKFPISRPNLTFSTLTVSNMSPEDSSIYLCSVERQGAHGYTFGSGTRLTVV.